The rows below give T cell receptor beta chains drawn from one sample of a study of somatic mutations in cytotoxic T cells in rheumatoid arthritis. Using immunoSEQ multiplex PCR, the repertoire was profiled, and TCRdb retains in-frame clones only, with some absent. The sample lists more than 13,000 clones, 60% to 75% seen once, with about 9.4% in the top ten. The specimen sequenced was CD8+ T cells sorted from blood. The receptors shown here come from an adult with rheumatoid arthritis. Both conserved end residues are part of each CDR3. A D gene is named only where the DNA matches it firmly. Clone size is not always given. Where it is, it says once, few, many or a class for expanded clones.

-	TRBV9	TRBJ2-7	-	TGTGCCAGCAGCGTAGGTGGTTCCCCGGCCTACGAGCAGTACTTC	CASSVGGSPAYEQYF
-	TRBV7-3	TRBJ2-1	-	TGTGCCAGCTCCCAGGAAGGCTCCTGGACAGTGTCCTACAATGAGCAGTTCTTC	CASSQEGSWTVSYNEQFF
-	TRBV11-2	TRBJ2-3	few	TGTGCCAGCAGCTTAGAGGCTGGGGAGGGCACAGATACGCAGTATTTT	CASSLEAGEGTDTQYF
-	TRBV27	TRBJ2-3	-	TGTGCCAGCAGTTTAAGGGGGAACACAGATACGCAGTATTTT	CASSLRGNTDTQYF
TRBD2	TRBV28	TRBJ2-7	-	TGTGCCAGCAGTTTGGCGGGGGGCCCCTACGAGCAGTACTTC	CASSLAGGPYEQYF
TRBD1	TRBV2	TRBJ2-5	-	TGTGCCAGCAGTGGGGACAGGGGTAGACAAGAGACCCAGTACTTC	CASSGDRGRQETQYF
-	TRBV4-3	TRBJ2-7	-	TGCGCCAGCAGCCAAGAGGACGGGCGAGAGCAGTACTTC	CASSQEDGREQYF
-	TRBV5-8	TRBJ1-1	-	TGTGCCAGCCAACATCTGGGACAGAACACTGAAGCTTTCTTT	CASQHLGQNTEAFF
TRBD1	TRBV29-1	TRBJ1-6	medium-sized	TGCAGCGCCCGGGACAGGGCGCATTCACCCCTCCACTTT	CSARDRAHSPLHF
-	TRBV6-1	TRBJ1-5	once	TGTGCCAGCAGTGGGGGCTATGATCGGAATCAGCCCCAGCATTTT	CASSGGYDRNQPQHF
TRBD2	TRBV28	TRBJ2-3	-	TGTGCCACCGGGACTAGGACCACAGATACGCAGTATTTT	CATGTRTTDTQYF
TRBD1	TRBV7-8	TRBJ1-6	few	TGTGCCAGCAGCTTCACGGACAGGGATAATTCACCCCTCCACTTT	CASSFTDRDNSPLHF
TRBD2	TRBV28	TRBJ2-3	-	TGTGCCAGCAGTTTAGGACTAGCGGCGAACACAGATACGCAGTATTTT	CASSLGLAANTDTQYF
TRBD1	TRBV7-9	TRBJ2-1	-	TGTGCCAGCAGCTTATTAGGACAGGGGGGCTACAATGAGCAGTTCTTC	CASSLLGQGGYNEQFF
-	TRBV19	TRBJ2-2	-	TGTGCCAGTAGTATGCGGACCGGGGAGCTGTTTTTT	CASSMRTGELFF
TRBD1	TRBV5-6	TRBJ1-6	-	TGTGCCAGCAGCTCGACAGGGGAGTCCTATAATTCACCCCTCCACTTT	CASSSTGESYNSPLHF
-	TRBV19	TRBJ2-1	-	TGTGCCAGTAGCTTCCCAGGGAGGACCAATGAGCAGTTCTTC	CASSFPGRTNEQFF
-	TRBV4-1	TRBJ2-7	-	TGCGCCAGCAGCCAAGATGCTATCTCCTACGAGCAGTACTTC	CASSQDAISYEQYF
-	TRBV6-5	TRBJ1-4	-	TGTGCCAGCAGTTATGATAGGTGGACGACGGGGGAAAAACTGTTTTTT	CASSYDRWTTGEKLFF
-	TRBV6-1	TRBJ2-1	-	TGTGCCAGCAGTCCGACCGGGAATGAGCAGTTCTTC	CASSPTGNEQFF
-	TRBV15	TRBJ2-7	-	TGTGCCACCAGCAGAGATGGCCTAGAGGGGTCCTACGAGCAGTACTTC	CATSRDGLEGSYEQYF
-	TRBV28	TRBJ1-3	-	TGTGCCAGCAGTTCCCCAGGCGTTATTTCTGGAAACACCATATATTTT	CASSSPGVISGNTIYF
-	TRBV28	TRBJ1-2	once	TGTGCCAGCAGTTTATTGATACCCCGGGCCCAGGATACTAACTATGGCTACACCTTC	CASSLLIPRAQDTNYGYTF
TRBD2	TRBV28	TRBJ2-1	-	TGTGCCAGCAGTCCCTGGACTAGCGGTGAGCAGTTCTTC	CASSPWTSGEQFF
-	TRBV7-9	TRBJ1-1	-	TGTGCCAGCAGCTCATTCAACACGGGACCCACTGAAGCTTTCTTT	CASSSFNTGPTEAFF
-	TRBV15	TRBJ1-2	-	TGTGCCACCAGCAGGAGACAGTCAAAGGATGGCTACACCTTC	CATSRRQSKDGYTF
TRBD1	TRBV2	TRBJ2-3	-	TGTGCCAGCAGCCTACCGGGACAGGGGACGTATTGGGGCACAGATACGCAGTATTTT	CASSLPGQGTYWGTDTQYF
TRBD2	TRBV28	TRBJ2-1	-	TGTGCCAGCAGTTTTAATAGCGGGGGGGCTGGGTACAATGAGCAGTTCTTC	CASSFNSGGAGYNEQFF
-	TRBV2	TRBJ2-1	-	TGTGCCAACCGAGACCCGTCCTCCTACAATGAGCAGTTCTTC	CANRDPSSYNEQFF
-	TRBV13	TRBJ2-1	-	TGTGCCAGCAGCCCCCCAGGGACTAATGAGCAGTTCTTC	CASSPPGTNEQFF
TRBD1	TRBV9	TRBJ1-4	-	TGTGCCAGCAGCGCCGGGGGGACAGGGGGAGGTGAAAAACTGTTTTTT	CASSAGGTGGGEKLFF
-	TRBV4-3	TRBJ2-7	once	TGCGCCAGCAGCCAAGGGGGTGGCTACGAGCAGTACTTC	CASSQGGGYEQYF
-	TRBV5-6	TRBJ2-1	once	TGTGCCAGCAGCTTGGCCCGCAACAGCCTCCCTAATGAGCAGTTCTTC	CASSLARNSLPNEQFF
-	TRBV7-9	TRBJ2-5	once	TGTGCCAGCAGCCCCAGGGGGGCGGAGACCCAGTACTTC	CASSPRGAETQYF
-	TRBV21-1	TRBJ1-1	-	TGTGCCAGCAGCAAAGGGATTGCGTGGGGACTCATGAACACTGAAGCTTTCTTT	CASSKGIAWGLMNTEAFF
TRBD1	TRBV4-1	TRBJ2-1	-	TGCGCCAGCAGCCAAGGAAACCAGGGACAGGGGGCGTACAATGAGCAGTTCTTC	CASSQGNQGQGAYNEQFF
-	TRBV6-5	TRBJ1-1	-	TGTGCCAGCAGTTACTCGACGGGTGAGATGAACACTGAAGCTTTCTTT	CASSYSTGEMNTEAFF
-	TRBV11-2	TRBJ2-1	-	TGTGCCAGCAGCTTAGGCGGCGGTGAGCAGTTCTTC	CASSLGGGEQFF
-	TRBV19	TRBJ2-3	-	TGTGCCAGTAGTATGAGGGGTGAAGATACGCAGTATTTT	CASSMRGEDTQYF
TRBD1	TRBV6-1	TRBJ2-5	-	TGTGCCAGCAGTGCCCCGGACAGGTACCAAGAGACCCAGTACTTC	CASSAPDRYQETQYF
-	TRBV6-1	TRBJ1-5	-	TGTGCCAGCAGTGAGGGGTGGACAGAATATAGCAATCAGCCCCAGCATTTT	CASSEGWTEYSNQPQHF